This T cell receptor beta chain was sequenced during a study of cytomegalovirus exposure and HLA in healthy donors listed by TCRdb under 2017. Looking at the study overall: An earlier analysis of some 550 of the donors reported about 290 Gb of sequence data and some 120 million unique TCR beta sequences from 190 million or so T cells. On average, around 240,000 unique TCR beta nucleotide sequences were sequenced per donor among 350 to 400 genotyped donors of the cohort, with roughly 18% of those sequences being non-productive. Because of strong linkage in the cohort, roughly 5 DR-DQ haplotypes were treated as single units for association and clustering. To predict cytomegalovirus infection status, the study combined high-throughput TCR immunosequencing, statistical association of individual TCRs with disease status, and machine learning. Rather than drawing on any new phenotypic data, the later analysis identified candidate immune exposures from TCR beta sequences and the way those sequences occurred across donors. The study profiled the T cell repertoires of more than 500 subjects by immunosequencing and related them to cytomegalovirus serostatus. The study aimed to test whether cataloging public T cell receptors could reveal signatures of past pathogen exposure. Donor age, sex, ethnicity and CMV serostatus were compiled together with the repertoire data. An earlier analysis of about 600 of the donors used high-throughput TCR beta sequencing to judge whether each TCR beta V gene segment behaved as functional or pseudogenic. In addition to the first cohort of roughly 700 subjects, a separate validation cohort of approximately 130 different subjects was used. Class I and class II HLA loci were covered by the typing at four-digit resolution. Around 320 gigabases of sequencing data and 78 million or so unique TCR sequences were included in an early release covering 550 to 800 HLA-typed donors. Among the approximately 430 genotyped donors, around 81% belonged to the genetic ancestry cluster associated with self-reported Caucasian donors. A later genetic analysis used genome-wide SNP genotypes for about three fifths of the 666 donors, treating that subset as a discovery cohort. The number of typed donors differed by locus: about 620-640 for A, B, C, DRB1 and DQB1; some 540 for DQA1; around 610 for DPA1; and roughly 490 for DPB1. A later analysis re-analyzed previously published TCR beta repertoires from 600 to 850 donors and added high-resolution HLA genotyping to study TCR occurrence patterns. All discovery cohort repertoires had been generated on a single sequencing platform.

V is clipped by 5 bases and J by 2 bases, and the sequence between their germline boundaries is 10 bases long. Sequences SGHNT (CDR1) and YENEEA (CDR2) are obtained from the germline V gene. The cysteine opens and the phenylalanine closes a CDR3 of 15 amino acids. Of all the DNA, just the CDR3 is kept, 45 bases in frame from base 1. Broader findings and caveats from the paper: Most TCR sequences were seen in very few donors, while some public TCRs were found in many individuals. Roughly uniform sequencing depth across donors was assumed in presence/absence analyses, although this assumption may not hold. A cluster of highly shared sequence variants was judged likely to represent a technical artifact of the sequencing pipeline. Compared with equally common non-associated chains, HLA-associated TCR beta chains in a later analysis were more clonally expanded and had lower generation probabilities. According to a later genetic analysis, donors in an Asian-associated ancestry cluster had fewer N-insertions in productive TCRs than the roughly 670-donor mean. Broadly in line with IMGT annotations, most TCR beta V segments showed up in productive rearrangements about 90% or about 30% of the time in an earlier analysis of several hundred of the donors. A further reported finding was that TCR beta sequences accurately predicted the HLA-A and HLA-B alleles for most subjects in the first cohort. The only immune exposure information available for the cohort was CMV serostatus. A later analysis reported that several top co-occurrence clusters appeared linked to parvovirus B19, influenza, CMV and Epstein-Barr virus. It was suggested by the authors that the approach could potentially be generalized to other disease states and immunological phenotypes. A few of the identified cytomegalovirus-associated TCR beta chains were confirmed in vitro to be specific for cytomegalovirus antigens. The study gave a list of over 150 TCR beta chains associated with cytomegalovirus. Because some donors lacked HLA typing at each locus, the association tests relied only on the typed subset. The 87-base-pair reads could not distinguish some IMGT-functional V segments, including TRBV6-2 and TRBV6-3, so those segments were excluded. Only TCR beta chains were sequenced in this cohort, and the absence of alpha or paired-chain data limited detectable features. Most CMV-associated TCR beta chains appeared to be HLA-restricted in a later analysis, and the HLA associations seemed to be driven largely by CMV exposure. V-gene and J-gene trimming of TCR beta chains was associated with a missense DCLRE1C variant in a later genetic analysis, and the association was replicated in an independent cohort. In a later analysis, the rate of TCR association differed among HLA loci, with DRB1 alleles having the most associated TCRs and HLA-C alleles having the fewest. In a later analysis, 16,951 TCR beta sequences were associated with specific HLA alleles at a false discovery rate of 0.05. Because counts were too low, roughly 17 rarely observed V segments, including chromosome 9 orphons, were left out of the earlier analysis of 587 of the donors. In both the original and validation cohorts, the classifier was reported to diagnose cytomegalovirus status with high specificity and sensitivity. When HLA alleles, especially DR and DQ, strongly co-occurred, attributing TCR associations to individual alleles was difficult. Linkage disequilibrium might explain the correlated functional status among segregating V segments, but an unknown experimental factor could not be ruled out.

Only a few counts were recorded for this clone. No antigen is known for it. No base-level quality is on record; no much larger clone is a single base apart. Receptor amplification or capture employed the immunoSEQ multiplex PCR assay. For the multiplex PCR, a mixture combining 60 forward primers for TCR Vbeta segments and 13 reverse primers for TCR Jbeta segments was used. The CDR3 region of rearranged TCR beta genes was amplified from genomic DNA by a multiplex PCR assay. The Illumina HiSeq System was used to sequence the amplified TCR beta libraries as 87-base-pair reads. In the authors' own workflow: A later analysis tallied 70 million to 100 million unique TCR beta chains across the 666 repertoires, and about 12 million of those chains were shared by two or more donors. Raw reads were error-corrected and collapsed into unique sequences by a nearest-neighbor algorithm in which closely related sequences were merged to remove PCR and sequencing errors. V, D and J gene segments were assigned by aligning CDR3 sequences to IMGT reference sequences. Each retained sequence needed at least a six-nucleotide match to both a V gene segment and a J gene segment. A rearrangement was called productive if the CDR3 had no stop codons and remained in frame with V and J, and every other rearrangement was called non-productive. CDR3 was defined by IMGT convention, running from the second conserved V-encoded cysteine to the conserved J-encoded phenylalanine. The earlier analysis of about 640 of the donors excluded any sequence lacking an unambiguous match to a single V gene segment. An earlier analysis of 450 to 650 of the donors called V segments functional above 56.7% productive rearrangements and segregating when the between-donor standard deviation exceeded 5%. To diagnose cytomegalovirus status from the catalog of TCR beta chain sequences, a statistical classification framework was built. V and J gene assignment, in a later analysis, came from comparing TCR nucleotide sequences with IMGT/GENE-DB human TR gene sequences. In a later analysis, CDR3 sequences and most-parsimonious VDJ recombination scenarios were assigned using the TCRdist pipeline. In a later analysis, each TCR beta chain was defined by its CDR3 amino acid sequence together with its V-gene family, and reads lacking a unique V-gene family were excluded. A later analysis removed roughly 590 highly shared, low-generation-probability nucleotide sequences to deal with suspected cross-contamination and a sequencing artifact. A later analysis calculated a clonal expansion index for each public chain from normalized within-repertoire ranks of inferred template counts. In a later analysis, generation probabilities were computed with a VDJ recombination model fitted to out-of-frame rearrangements, and the resulting probabilities were checked against IGoR. A later analysis scored TCR-TCR, TCR-HLA and TCR-CMV co-occurrence with hypergeometric tests, applying a repertoire-size bias correction to TCR pairs. False discovery rates were estimated in a later analysis by permuting HLA or CMV assignments 20 times. A later analysis grouped co-occurring TCRs with DBSCAN, adding TCRdist sequence similarity when clustering within HLA-allele-positive subsets. For co-occurrence clustering, repertoires with fewer than 30,000 or more than 120,000 public chains were excluded, along with several repertoires with anomalous nucleotide sharing. Here the immuneACCESS table is served through TCRdb, limited to in-frame sequences with V and J called. Missing clones are a known gap in these copies; in checked studies unresolved V genes cover under half, and the rest lacks a known reason. The DNA was the basis for D and trimming; V, J and clone size are from that table. This sample comprises 100,000 to 150,000 clones, roughly four fifths of them detected only once. The ten largest make up approximately 1.7% of the sample.

The cohort was made up of 500 to 850 healthy bone marrow donors. All cohort members were sampled while nominally healthy, although unrecorded immune exposures were likely present. The donor tested CMV seronegative, placing the donor among the 350 or so seronegative members of the cohort. Every donor gave a peripheral blood sample, and the peripheral blood mononuclear cells from that sample were used for TCR beta sequencing. Genomic DNA was extracted from the blood cell samples with the Qiagen DNeasy Blood Extraction Kit. This receptor was obtained from a woman aged 45-60 years in good health and CMV-seronegative. The sequence joins TRBV11-3 to TRBJ2-6, with TRBD1 as a weak D call on 6 bases. Sequencing input: PBMCs. The base sequence is TGTGCCAGCAGCCTGACAGGCCCTGGGGCCAACGTCCTGACTTTC. Its protein is CASSLTGPGANVLTF.